Listed below are T cell receptor beta chains from one sample, sequenced in a study of T cells in Graves' hyperthyroidism and ophthalmopathy. MiXCR was run by TCRdb on the multiplex PCR reads, yielding one entry per CDR3 protein. Here the sample spans roughly 560,000 distinct CDR3 sequences, 14% to 15% being singletons. Sequenced sample: blood. The receptors shown here come from a woman aged 40 to 55 with Graves' ophthalmopathy. Both conserved end residues are part of each CDR3. A D gene is named only where the DNA matches it firmly. Expanded clones get a size class; other rows say once, few or many, or leave the size out.

d_gene: TRBD2; j_gene: TRBJ2-5; v_gene: TRBV5-1; abundance: few; CDR3nt: TGCGCCAGCAGCTTTGCGGGGGGAGGGCTAGAGACCCAGTACTTC; CDR3aa: CASSFAGGGLETQYF
d_gene: .; j_gene: TRBJ2-5; v_gene: TRBV28; abundance: many; CDR3nt: TGTGCCAGCAGTTCGTGGGGGCTCCTTAAAGAGACCCAGTACTTC; CDR3aa: CASSSWGLLKETQYF
d_gene: TRBD1; j_gene: TRBJ2-5; v_gene: TRBV4-1; abundance: many; CDR3nt: TGCGCCAGCAGCCAAGAGGGACAGGGTTGGGAGACCCAGTACTTC; CDR3aa: CASSQEGQGWETQYF
d_gene: .; j_gene: TRBJ1-5; v_gene: TRBV20-1; abundance: many; CDR3nt: TGCAGTGCTCTCCGGGACGCTGATGAACAGCCCCAGCATTTT; CDR3aa: CSALRDADEQPQHF
d_gene: TRBD2; j_gene: TRBJ2-2; v_gene: TRBV11-3; abundance: many; CDR3nt: TGTGCCAGCAGCCGCCTCGGACTAGCCGGAGGTGGGGAGCTGTTTTTT; CDR3aa: CASSRLGLAGGGELFF
d_gene: TRBD2; j_gene: TRBJ2-7; v_gene: TRBV20-1; abundance: .; CDR3nt: TGCAGTGCTAGCTTCAGCGGGAGGGTTCGGGAGGGCGAGCAGTACTTC; CDR3aa: CSASFSGRVREGEQYF
d_gene: .; j_gene: TRBJ1-3; v_gene: TRBV6-5; abundance: many; CDR3nt: TGTGCCAGCAGTTACTATAGACCCAACTCTGGAAACACCATATATTTT; CDR3aa: CASSYYRPNSGNTIYF
d_gene: .; j_gene: TRBJ1-2; v_gene: TRBV10-3; abundance: many; CDR3nt: TGTGCCATCAGTGGGACGTCCAACTATGGCTACACCTTC; CDR3aa: CAISGTSNYGYTF
d_gene: .; j_gene: TRBJ2-7; v_gene: TRBV5-1; abundance: many; CDR3nt: TGCGCCAGCAGCTTCACCTCGGGAGCCCACGAGCAGTACTTC; CDR3aa: CASSFTSGAHEQYF
d_gene: .; j_gene: TRBJ1-2; v_gene: TRBV28; abundance: many; CDR3nt: TGTGCCAGCAGTCAAGACCCCAGGGCTAACTATGGCTACACCTTC; CDR3aa: CASSQDPRANYGYTF
d_gene: .; j_gene: TRBJ1-2; v_gene: TRBV7-2; abundance: many; CDR3nt: TGTGCCAGCAGCACAGGGACGGATAACTATGGCTACACCTTC; CDR3aa: CASSTGTDNYGYTF
d_gene: TRBD2; j_gene: TRBJ2-7; v_gene: TRBV12-3/TRBV12-4; abundance: many; CDR3nt: TGTGCCAGCAGTTTCGGGGGGGACGAGCAGTACTTC; CDR3aa: CASSFGGDEQYF
d_gene: .; j_gene: TRBJ2-7; v_gene: TRBV12-3/TRBV12-4; abundance: many; CDR3nt: TGTGCCAGCAGTCCCGACGGATCCTACGAGCAGTACTTC; CDR3aa: CASSPDGSYEQYF